Below are 12 T cell receptor beta chains sequenced from a single sample in a study of regulatory T cells in long-lasting Graves disease. Time point given: persistent/refractory GD, antithyroid drugs over 5 years with positive TRAb. Generation of the TCR library employed RNA extracted from PBMCs. To make TCR beta libraries, researchers used iRepertoire HTBI primers and Arm-PCR of CDR3 regions. Each CDR3 protein is one row after TCRdb ran MiXCR on the multiplex PCR reads. The sample has hundreds of thousands of distinct CDR3 sequences, about 20% seen once. The source material was peripheral blood mononuclear cells (PBMCs), sampled when the disease was refractory, from a patient treated with antithyroid drugs. These receptors all come from a female donor with Graves disease.

CDR3 in DNA: TGTGCCACCAGTGAGGGCGGACGTGACGAGACCCAGTACTTC. It translates to CATSEGGRDETQYF. The chain recombines TRBV24-1 with TRBJ2-5, with D uncertain. There are 14 residues in the CDR3. V gave up 4 bases and J gave up 5 bases, with 13 bases separating them. In germline, CDR1 is KGHDR, CDR2 SFDVKD.

This clonotype has at least ten counts. V gene TRBV3-1 combines with J gene TRBJ2-5, with D possibly TRBD1 on 5 matching bases. The CDR3 runs 16 residues. Germline V gives CDR1 LGHDT, CDR2 YNNKEL (reference sequence). V was shortened by 0 bases and J by 2 bases, with 13 bases between the two germline ends. CDR3 residues: CASSQETTDGQETQYF. CDR3 bases: TGTGCCAGCAGCCAAGAGACGACAGACGGTCAAGAGACCCAGTACTTC.

This clonotype was seen repeatedly, ten times or more. This chain joins TRBV20-1 and TRBJ1-6, with no clear D. The CDR3 is made up of 17 amino acids. V was pared by 0 bases and J by 0 bases, with 12 bases between. Germline CDR1 reads DFQATT; CDR2 reads SNEGSKA (reference sequence). This CDR3 reads CSARDRQHRSYNSPLHF. The CDR3 bases are TGCAGTGCTAGAGATAGGCAGCATCGCTCCTATAATTCACCCCTCCACTTT.

The table lists this clonotype with many counts. The rearrangement joins TRBV29-1 to TRBJ1-1; D may be TRBD1 (5 bases). This CDR3 spans 14 amino acids. Germline CDR1 SQVTM, CDR2 ANQGSEA. V gave up 4 bases and J gave up 10 bases, with 22 bases separating them. The CDR3 region has the DNA TGCAGCGTTGTTCCCCGGGGCCGCATCGGAAGAGCTTTCTTT. Translation: CSVVPRGRIGRAFF. Combining the CDR3 with reference TRBV29-1 and TRBJ1-1 gives the whole variable domain SAVISQKPSRDICQRGTSLTIQCQVDSQVTMMFWYRQQPGQSLTLIATANQGSEATYESGFVIDKFPISRPNLTFSTLTVSNMSPEDSSIYLCSVVPRGRIGRAFFGQGTRLTVV.

With respect to this clonotype: The CDR3 end shows no conserved phenylalanine or tryptophan, and so a read error is likely. The rearrangement joins TRBV27 to TRBJ1-1, with D hard to call. The V gene lost 3 bases and the J gene lost 0 bases, with 8 bases spanning the gap. The CDR3 consists of 14 residues. CDR1 MNHEY and CDR2 SMNVEV come from the germline V gene (reference sequence). The chain's CDR3 is CASSFGSLNTEAFL. The DNA for the CDR3 is TGTGCCAGCAGTTTTGGCAGCTTGAACACTGAAGCTTTCCTT.

This clonotype was detected only a few times. The CDR3 region has the DNA TGTGCCACCAGCTGGGGTGGGAGCTACAATGAGCAGTTCTTC. Translation gives CATSWGGSYNEQFF. The chain combines TRBV15 with TRBJ2-1, with D tentatively TRBD2 (5 bases). V was cut by 5 bases and J by 3 bases, with 11 bases left in between. This CDR3 is built from 14 residues. Germline V gene sequence: CDR1 LNHNV, CDR2 YYDKDF (reference sequence).

To note about this clonotype: A much larger clone differs by one base, so this may be a read error. This CDR3 reads CASSGPGSAETQYF. In DNA form, the CDR3 reads TGTGCCAGCAGTGGACCAGGGTCGGCAGAGACCCAGTACTTC. The chain employs TRBV2 and TRBJ2-5; the D gene is possibly TRBD1 (5 bases). From germline, CDR1 is SNHLY and CDR2 FYNNEI. The CDR3 loop spans 14 amino acids. V was clipped by 4 bases and J by 4 bases, with 13 bases between them. Full variable domain (missing parts from reference TRBV2 and TRBJ2-5): EPEVTQTPSHQVTQMGQEVILRCVPISNHLYFYWYRQILGQKVEFLVSFYNNEISEKSEIFDDQFSVERPDGSNFTLKIRSTKLEDSAMYFCASSGPGSAETQYFGPGTRLLVL.

The chain recombines TRBV30 with TRBJ2-5; TRBD1 is a possible D gene (6 bases). The CDR3 runs to 13 residues. The germline V and J ends were trimmed by 5 bases and 1 base, with 11 bases remaining between them. Germline V gene data show CDR1 as GTSNPN and CDR2 as SVGIG (reference sequence). The CDR3 DNA sequence: TGTGCCTGGGGCGGACAGTCCCAAGAGACCCAGTACTTC. This translates into CAWGGQSQETQYF.

For this clonotype: This could be a read error, since a much larger clone is one nucleotide away. The gene calls are TRBV7-3 and TRBJ2-7; the D gene could be TRBD1 or TRBD2 (5 bases each). From germline, CDR1 is SGHTA and CDR2 FQGTGA. Trimming removed 6 bases at V and 2 bases at J, with 17 bases between. The CDR3 covers 15 residues. The DNA of the CDR3 is TGTGCCAGCAGTTCCCACCCCCGGGGCCCCTACGAGCAGTACTTC. Amino acids: CASSSHPRGPYEQYF.

This clonotype was recorded many times. This chain links TRBV2 with TRBJ1-5; 10 nucleotides agree with TRBD1. The ends lost 5 bases at V and 0 bases at J; junction bases unmatched: 4. The CDR3 length is 16 residues. Per the germline V gene, CDR1 is SNHLY and CDR2 is FYNNEI. Written as DNA, the CDR3 is TGTGCCAGCAGTCTCCGACAGGGGGCTAGCAATCAGCCCCAGCATTTT. Its protein product is CASSLRQGASNQPQHF.

CDR3 sequence (DNA): TGCGCCAGCAGCACGGGACTAGCGGGGATCCATCAGTACTTC. Translating it yields CASSTGLAGIHQYF. The chain uses TRBV5-1 and TRBJ2-7; 13 bases are shared with TRBD2. Germline V CDR1 and CDR2: SGHRS, YFSETQ. V gave up 4 bases and J gave up 10 bases; unmatched junction bases: 8. The CDR3 sequence is 14 residues long.

The chain has TRBV6-1 and TRBJ1-2; 10 bases match TRBD1. Losses at the gene ends were 6 bases for V and 3 bases for J; bases not matched to a gene: 7. The CDR3 loop spans 15 amino acids. Germline CDR1 MNHNS, CDR2 SASEGT. The CDR3 coding sequence is TGTGCCAGCAGGGATACCGGGACAGGGGACTATGGCTACACCTTC. Amino acid sequence: CASRDTGTGDYGYTF.